This is a list of T cell receptor beta chains from one sample in a study of T cell responses to AZD1222 COVID-19 vaccine. TCRdb's copy holds only in-frame clones and misses some; the assay was immunoSEQ multiplex PCR. Among some 97,000 clones listed, approximately 90% were seen once. This sample comprised peripheral blood, obtained on day 0 of AZD1222 vaccination. The receptors come from an adult in good health. Each CDR3 is given with its conserved first and last residue. The D gene is left open where the match is weak. The size of a clone is reported for some rows only, either as once, few or many, or as a class for expanded clones.

. | TRBJ2-3 | 16 | . | TRBV9 | CASTMTPGDGTDTQYF | TGTGCCAGCACCATGACTCCCGGGGATGGCACAGATACGCAGTATTTT
. | TRBJ2-3 | 16 | TRBD2 | TRBV5-1 | CASSLEASGNTDTQYF | TGCGCCAGCAGCTTGGAGGCTAGCGGGAACACAGATACGCAGTATTTT
. | TRBJ1-1 | 13 | . | TRBV6-2/TRBV6-3 | CASSYPQTIEAFF | TGTGCCAGCAGTTACCCACAGACCATTGAAGCTTTCTTT
. | TRBJ1-2 | 13 | TRBD1 | TRBV6-5 | CASSFDRVLPYTF | TGTGCCAGCAGCTTCGACAGGGTTCTTCCCTACACCTTC
. | TRBJ1-2 | 13 | . | TRBV30 | CAWSDTATYGYTF | TGTGCCTGGAGTGACACTGCTACCTATGGCTACACCTTC
. | TRBJ1-6 | 13 | . | TRBV5-1 | CASSTGPNSPLHF | TGCGCCAGCAGCACCGGACCAAATTCACCCCTCCACTTT
. | TRBJ1-2 | 12 | . | TRBV4-3 | CASSQDPYGYTF | TGCGCCAGCAGCCAAGATCCCTATGGCTACACCTTC
. | TRBJ2-2 | 15 | . | TRBV7-9 | CASSLGRTDTGELFF | TGTGCCAGCAGCTTGGGCAGAACGGACACCGGGGAGCTGTTTTTT
once | TRBJ1-3 | 14 | . | TRBV19 | CASSNRDLGNTIYF | TGTGCCAGTAGTAACCGGGACTTGGGAAACACCATATATTTT
. | TRBJ1-2 | 16 | . | TRBV19 | CASTHPAQDHNYGYTF | TGTGCCAGTACCCACCCAGCACAGGACCATAACTATGGCTACACCTTC
. | TRBJ2-1 | 15 | TRBD2 | TRBV7-3 | CASSLTSGGTTEQFF | TGTGCCAGCAGCCTGACTAGCGGGGGGACCACTGAGCAGTTCTTC
. | TRBJ1-4 | 19 | TRBD1 | TRBV28 | CASSIDDPGTGGENEKLFF | TGTGCCAGCAGTATCGACGACCCGGGGACAGGGGGCGAGAATGAAAAACTGTTTTTT
. | TRBJ1-1 | 13 | . | TRBV9 | CASSVAWNREAFF | TGTGCCAGCAGCGTAGCTTGGAACCGTGAAGCTTTCTTT
. | TRBJ1-6 | 14 | TRBD1 | TRBV5-6 | CASSQDRGHSPLHF | TGTGCCAGCAGCCAAGACAGGGGGCATTCACCCCTCCACTTT
. | TRBJ2-3 | 15 | TRBD2 | TRBV5-1 | CASSTLAASTDTQYF | TGCGCCAGCAGCACCCTAGCGGCTAGCACAGATACGCAGTATTTT
. | TRBJ2-2 | 15 | . | TRBV7-9 | CASSLEQGGGGELFF | TGTGCCAGCAGCTTGGAACAGGGTGGAGGCGGGGAGCTGTTTTTT
. | TRBJ2-2 | 18 | . | TRBV5-1 | CASSLAQVGLSNTGELFF | TGCGCCAGCAGCTTGGCCCAAGTGGGACTCAGTAACACCGGGGAGCTGTTTTTT
. | TRBJ1-3 | 16 | . | TRBV19 | CASSIPGGDSGNTIYF | TGTGCCAGTAGTATTCCGGGGGGCGATTCTGGAAACACCATATATTTT
. | TRBJ2-1 | 14 | . | TRBV19 | CASSPRAVPAEQFF | TGTGCCAGTAGTCCCCGGGCCGTCCCGGCTGAGCAGTTCTTC
. | TRBJ1-1 | 12 | . | TRBV18 | CASSPLLSEAFF | TGTGCCAGCTCACCACTTCTTAGTGAAGCTTTCTTT
. | TRBJ2-3 | 15 | . | TRBV5-1 | CASSPRFGATDTQYF | TGCGCCAGCAGCCCCCGTTTTGGGGCCACAGATACGCAGTATTTT
. | TRBJ1-1 | 12 | . | TRBV7-2 | CASRPTGPEAFF | TGTGCCAGCAGACCCACAGGGCCTGAAGCTTTCTTT
once | TRBJ2-5 | 16 | TRBD2 | TRBV3-1/TRBV3-2 | CASSQGLAGPQETQYF | TGTGCCAGCAGCCAGGGACTAGCGGGCCCCCAAGAGACCCAGTACTTC
. | TRBJ2-7 | 12 | . | TRBV7-9 | CASSITGYEQYF | TGTGCCAGCAGCATCACGGGTTACGAGCAGTACTTC
. | TRBJ1-2 | 14 | . | TRBV2 | CASSSRAGANGYTF | TGTGCCAGCAGCTCAAGGGCAGGGGCCAATGGCTACACCTTC
. | TRBJ2-7 | 16 | TRBD1 | TRBV6-6 | CASSYPPGQGAYEQYF | TGTGCCAGCAGTTACCCTCCGGGACAGGGGGCCTACGAGCAGTACTTC
. | TRBJ1-5 | 15 | . | TRBV19 | CASSHPGADNQPQHF | TGTGCCAGTAGCCACCCGGGGGCGGACAATCAGCCCCAGCATTTT
once | TRBJ1-4 | 16 | . | TRBV5-4 | CASSALGGRGGEKLFF | TGTGCCAGCAGCGCGCTCGGGGGACGCGGAGGTGAAAAACTGTTTTTT
. | TRBJ2-7 | 14 | . | TRBV6-5 | CATSGDNSESEQYF | TGTGCCACCTCTGGGGACAATTCCGAGAGCGAGCAGTACTTC
few | TRBJ1-5 | 15 | . | TRBV7-8 | CASSTGSGRGQPQHF | TGTGCCAGCAGTACCGGCTCCGGACGGGGTCAGCCCCAGCATTTT
. | TRBJ2-7 | 14 | . | TRBV7-6 | CASSKGGRAYEQYF | TGTGCCAGCAGCAAGGGGGGCAGGGCCTACGAGCAGTACTTC
. | TRBJ1-1 | 13 | . | TRBV5-5 | CASSFRLTTEAFF | TGTGCCAGCAGCTTTCGCCTTACCACTGAAGCTTTCTTT
. | TRBJ1-1 | 15 | TRBD1 | TRBV5-6 | CASSWGTGVNTEAFF | TGTGCCAGCAGCTGGGGGACAGGCGTGAACACTGAAGCTTTCTTT
. | TRBJ2-7 | 14 | TRBD1 | TRBV28 | CASSLQTGLYEQYF | TGTGCCAGCAGTCTCCAGACAGGGCTCTACGAGCAGTACTTC
. | TRBJ1-2 | 11 | . | TRBV29-1 | CSVEDTYGYTF | TGCAGCGTTGAAGATACATATGGCTACACCTTC
. | TRBJ1-1 | 15 | TRBD1 | TRBV7-8 | CASSSRQGEGTEAFF | TGTGCCAGCAGCTCACGACAGGGGGAGGGCACTGAAGCTTTCTTT
. | TRBJ2-3 | 14 | TRBD1 | TRBV2 | CASSGTGGGLGQYF | TGTGCCAGCAGCGGGACAGGGGGCGGTTTAGGGCAGTATTTT
once | TRBJ2-5 | 15 | TRBD2 | TRBV6-6 | CASSWGGERGETQYF | TGTGCCAGCAGTTGGGGGGGGGAGCGAGGGGAGACCCAGTACTTC
. | TRBJ1-1 | 13 | . | TRBV5-1 | CASSLQGNTEAFF | TGCGCCAGCAGCTTACAGGGGAACACTGAAGCTTTCTTT
. | TRBJ1-1 | 17 | . | TRBV19 | CASSTPSTSSVNTEAFF | TGTGCCAGTAGTACTCCGTCAACCAGTTCAGTGAACACTGAAGCTTTCTTT
. | TRBJ1-5 | 11 | . | TRBV15 | CATSRGQPQHF | TGTGCCACCAGCAGAGGTCAGCCCCAGCATTTT
few | TRBJ2-1 | 17 | TRBD1 | TRBV11-2 | CASSLFYRDRGRNEQFF | TGTGCCAGCAGCTTATTCTACCGGGACAGGGGACGGAATGAGCAGTTCTTC
once | TRBJ2-7 | 16 | . | TRBV19 | CASSIGQQPPGDEQYF | TGTGCCAGTAGTATAGGACAGCAGCCCCCGGGGGACGAGCAGTACTTC
. | TRBJ2-7 | 15 | . | TRBV6-5 | CASSPQGGTSYEQYF | TGTGCCAGCAGCCCACAGGGAGGGACCTCCTACGAGCAGTACTTC
. | TRBJ1-3 | 13 | . | TRBV28 | CASGRVPGNTIYF | TGTGCCAGCGGAAGGGTTCCTGGAAACACCATATATTTT
. | TRBJ1-6 | 14 | TRBD1 | TRBV18 | CASSSGQGISPLHF | TGTGCCAGCTCATCGGGACAGGGGATCTCACCCCTCCACTTT
. | TRBJ1-3 | 14 | . | TRBV9 | CASSVGSSGNTIYF | TGTGCCAGCAGCGTAGGGAGCTCTGGAAACACCATATATTTT
. | TRBJ2-2 | 14 | . | TRBV28 | CASRLSMNTGELFF | TGTGCCAGCAGGCTTTCCATGAACACCGGGGAGCTGTTTTTT
. | TRBJ1-2 | 15 | . | TRBV9 | CASSAQTRANYGYTF | TGTGCCAGCAGCGCTCAGACCAGGGCTAACTATGGCTACACCTTC
. | TRBJ1-5 | 17 | . | TRBV5-5 | CASSLSRAPGPNQPQHF | TGTGCCAGCAGCTTGTCCCGGGCCCCTGGGCCGAATCAGCCCCAGCATTTT
. | TRBJ1-2 | 13 | TRBD1 | TRBV6-5 | CASRPTGVYGYTF | TGTGCCAGCAGGCCGACAGGGGTCTATGGCTACACCTTC
. | TRBJ2-2 | 16 | . | TRBV14 | CASSQVQAANGGELFF | TGTGCCAGCAGCCAAGTTCAAGCGGCGAACGGCGGGGAGCTGTTTTTT
. | TRBJ1-3 | 13 | . | TRBV18 | CASSSAQGNTIYF | TGTGCCAGCTCATCCGCCCAGGGTAACACCATATATTTT
. | TRBJ2-1 | 14 | . | TRBV5-1 | CASSFPGIYNEQFF | TGCGCCAGCAGCTTCCCAGGCATTTACAATGAGCAGTTCTTC
. | TRBJ2-5 | 13 | . | TRBV11-3 | CASSSREWETQYF | TGTGCCAGCAGCTCCAGGGAGTGGGAGACCCAGTACTTC
. | TRBJ2-1 | 14 | TRBD2 | TRBV4-2 | CASASGDSYNEQFF | TGTGCCAGCGCTAGCGGGGACTCCTACAATGAGCAGTTCTTC
. | TRBJ1-1 | 11 | . | TRBV12-3/TRBV12-4 | CASSGRAEAFF | TGTGCCAGCAGTGGGCGGGCTGAAGCTTTCTTT
. | TRBJ1-4 | 15 | TRBD1 | TRBV7-2 | CASSSTGGTNEKLFF | TGTGCCAGCAGCTCGACAGGGGGAACTAATGAAAAACTGTTTTTT